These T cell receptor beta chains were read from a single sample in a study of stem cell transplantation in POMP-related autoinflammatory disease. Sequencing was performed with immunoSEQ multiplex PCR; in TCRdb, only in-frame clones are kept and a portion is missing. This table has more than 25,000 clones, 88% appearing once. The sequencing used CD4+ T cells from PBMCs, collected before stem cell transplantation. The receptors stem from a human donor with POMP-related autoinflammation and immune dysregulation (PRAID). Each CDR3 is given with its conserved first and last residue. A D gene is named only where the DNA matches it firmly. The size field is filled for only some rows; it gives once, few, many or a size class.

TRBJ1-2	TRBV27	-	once	CASSPRTLNYGYTF	TGTGCCAGCAGTCCCCGGACATTGAACTATGGCTACACCTTC
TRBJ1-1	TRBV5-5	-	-	CASSLNSRTEAFF	TGTGCCAGCAGCTTAAATAGTCGAACTGAAGCTTTCTTT
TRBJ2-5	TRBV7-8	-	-	CASSLETQYF	TGTGCCAGCAGCTTAGAGACCCAGTACTTC
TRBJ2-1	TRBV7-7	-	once	CASSKGTGYEQFF	TGTGCTAGCAGCAAAGGGACCGGCTATGAGCAGTTCTTC
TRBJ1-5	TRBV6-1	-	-	CASSLSGVGNQPQHF	TGTGCCAGCAGCCTGTCGGGGGTTGGCAATCAGCCCCAGCATTTT
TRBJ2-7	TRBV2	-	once	CAITGPGAYEQYF	TGTGCCATCACCGGACCAGGGGCCTACGAGCAGTACTTC
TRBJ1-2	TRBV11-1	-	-	CASSLVPAPTTYGYTF	TGTGCCAGCAGCTTAGTCCCAGCCCCAACGACCTATGGCTACACCTTC
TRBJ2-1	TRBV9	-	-	CASSVDKGWEQFF	TGTGCCAGCAGCGTAGATAAGGGTTGGGAGCAGTTCTTC
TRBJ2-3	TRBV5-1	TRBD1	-	CASSTGTGSGTDTQYF	TGCGCCAGCAGCACGGGGACAGGGAGCGGGACAGATACGCAGTATTTT
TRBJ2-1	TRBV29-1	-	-	CSVEDPWTQYGEQFF	TGCAGCGTTGAAGACCCCTGGACTCAGTACGGTGAGCAGTTCTTC
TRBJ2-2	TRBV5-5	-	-	CASSLDRAGELFF	TGTGCCAGCAGCTTGGACAGGGCCGGGGAGCTGTTTTTT
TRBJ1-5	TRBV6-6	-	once	CASSYWGGDQPQHF	TGTGCCAGCAGTTACTGGGGGGGCGATCAGCCCCAGCATTTT
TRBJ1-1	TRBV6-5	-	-	CASRRGRTEAFF	TGTGCCAGCAGACGAGGGAGAACTGAAGCTTTCTTT
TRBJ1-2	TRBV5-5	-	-	CASSLVRQMSYGYTF	TGTGCCAGCAGCTTGGTGAGACAGATGTCCTATGGCTACACCTTC
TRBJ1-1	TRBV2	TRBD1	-	CASSFEGALAEAFF	TGTGCCAGCAGCTTTGAGGGGGCGCTGGCTGAAGCTTTCTTT
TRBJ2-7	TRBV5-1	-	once	CASSLGGYEQYF	TGCGCCAGCAGCTTGGGTGGGTACGAGCAGTACTTC
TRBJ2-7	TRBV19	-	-	CASSIIGTYEQYF	TGTGCCAGTAGTATTATCGGGACCTACGAGCAGTACTTC
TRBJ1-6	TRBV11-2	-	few	CASSLVGGSYNSPLHF	TGTGCCAGCAGCTTAGTCGGGGGCTCCTATAATTCACCCCTCCACTTT
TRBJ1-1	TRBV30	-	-	CAWSEGTLNTEAFF	TGTGCCTGGAGTGAAGGGACATTAAACACTGAAGCTTTCTTT
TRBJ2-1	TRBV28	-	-	CASSLSWHPSKNEQFF	TGTGCCAGCAGTTTATCCTGGCACCCGAGTAAGAATGAGCAGTTCTTC
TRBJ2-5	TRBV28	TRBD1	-	CASRKQGETQYF	TGTGCCAGCAGGAAACAGGGGGAGACCCAGTACTTC
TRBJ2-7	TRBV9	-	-	CASSVDTYEQYF	TGTGCCAGCAGCGTAGATACCTACGAGCAGTACTTC
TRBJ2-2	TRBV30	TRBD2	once	CALTSGSGTGELFF	TGTGCCTTAACTAGCGGGAGTGGCACCGGGGAGCTGTTTTTT
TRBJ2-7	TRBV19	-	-	CASSNPGAFYEQYF	TGTGCCAGTAGTAATCCAGGGGCTTTTTACGAGCAGTACTTC
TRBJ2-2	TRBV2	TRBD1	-	CASSLGQPNTGELFF	TGTGCCAGCAGCCTGGGACAGCCGAACACCGGGGAGCTGTTTTTT
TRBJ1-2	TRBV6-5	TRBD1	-	CASSYTRTGGYGYTF	TGTGCCAGCAGTTACACCCGGACAGGCGGCTATGGCTACACCTTC
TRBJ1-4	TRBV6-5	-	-	CASSYRLNEKLFF	TGTGCCAGCAGTTACCGCCTTAATGAAAAACTGTTTTTT
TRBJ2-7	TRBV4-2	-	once	CASSRTVGGSYEQYF	TGTGCCAGCAGCCGGACCGTCGGTGGCTCCTACGAGCAGTACTTC
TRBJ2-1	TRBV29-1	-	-	CSVPRDGPYNEQFF	TGCAGCGTGCCGCGGGACGGACCCTACAATGAGCAGTTCTTC
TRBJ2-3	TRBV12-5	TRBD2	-	CASGLGRAGGTDTQYF	TGTGCTAGTGGTTTAGGCCGGGCGGGGGGCACAGATACGCAGTATTTT
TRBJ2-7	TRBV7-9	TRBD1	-	CASSFFQGAYEQYF	TGTGCCAGCAGCTTTTTCCAGGGGGCTTACGAGCAGTACTTC
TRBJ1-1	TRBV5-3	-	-	CARTLPGNTEAFF	TGTGCCAGAACCCTGCCCGGGAACACTGAAGCTTTCTTT
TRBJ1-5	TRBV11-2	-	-	CASSLGGGQPQHF	TGTGCCAGCAGCTTAGGAGGGGGTCAGCCCCAGCATTTT
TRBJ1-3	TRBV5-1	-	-	CASSPTRGRGSGNTIYF	TGCGCCAGCAGCCCAACACGTGGTAGGGGCTCTGGAAACACCATATATTTT
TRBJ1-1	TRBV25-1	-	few	CASSDPGTRAFF	TGTGCCAGCAGTGACCCCGGGACCCGAGCTTTCTTT
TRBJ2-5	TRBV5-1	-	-	CASSLGQTLLETQYF	TGCGCCAGCAGCTTGGGGCAGACTCTCTTGGAGACCCAGTACTTC
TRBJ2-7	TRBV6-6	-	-	CASSLDRSSREQYF	TGTGCCAGCAGCCTAGACAGGTCAAGTCGCGAGCAGTACTTC
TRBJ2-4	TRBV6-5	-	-	CASRSPAAAKNIQYF	TGTGCCAGCAGATCGCCTGCGGCAGCCAAAAACATTCAGTACTTC
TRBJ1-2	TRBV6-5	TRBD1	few	CASRKAGGNGGYTF	TGTGCCAGCAGGAAGGCAGGGGGGAACGGTGGCTACACCTTC
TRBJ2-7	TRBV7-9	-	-	CASAGHEQYF	TGTGCCAGTGCGGGTCACGAGCAGTACTTC